These 10 T cell receptor beta chains came from one sample sequenced in a study of T cell changes during pregnancy in multiple sclerosis. The data were produced by immunoSEQ multiplex PCR, yet TCRdb's version contains in-frame clones alone and is incomplete. The sample has more than 55,000 clones, approximately 90% seen once. Source: peripheral blood, taken in the second trimester of pregnancy. The receptors come from a female donor with multiple sclerosis, enrolled in a pregnancy study.

This clone was observed a single time. The chain uses TRBV5-1 and TRBJ1-4, with 9 bases identical to TRBD1. The V gene end was trimmed by 4 bases and the J gene end by 8 bases; junction bases not matched to a gene: 3. The CDR3 contains 13 residues. In germline, CDR1 is SGHRS, CDR2 YFSETQ. Here the CDR3 DNA reads TGCGCCAGCAGCAGCGGGACAGGGGAAAAACTGTTTTTT. Translating gives CASSSGTGEKLFF.

This chain links TRBV28 with TRBJ1-3; D call uncertain. Germline-derived CDR1 and CDR2 are MDHEN and SYDVKM. V was clipped by 8 bases and J by 3 bases, with 8 bases between them. The length of the CDR3 is 12 residues. Here the CDR3 reads CASAGFGNTIYF. CDR3 DNA sequence: TGTGCCAGCGCCGGGTTTGGAAACACCATATATTTT. Complete variable domain (other parts from reference TRBV28 and TRBJ1-3): DVKVTQSSRYLVKRTGEKVFLECVQDMDHENMFWYRQDPGLGLRLIYFSYDVKMKEKGDIPEGYSVSREKKERFSLILESASTNQTSMYLCASAGFGNTIYFGEGSWLTVV.

This chain joins TRBV28 and TRBJ2-2, with TRBD1 matching over 7 bases. The CDR3 loop spans 15 amino acids. Germline CDR1 reads MDHEN; CDR2 reads SYDVKM. Germline trimming cut 5 bases from V and 0 bases from J; bases unmatched to any gene: 3. CDR3 residues: CASSPTGANTGELFF. The CDR3 region has the DNA TGTGCCAGCAGTCCTACAGGGGCGAACACCGGGGAGCTGTTTTTT.

This clone was seen just once. The chain combines TRBV5-1 with TRBJ2-1; TRBD2 matches 11 bases. Germline CDR1 reads SGHRS; CDR2 reads YFSETQ. This CDR3 contains 15 residues. Trimming at V came to 4 bases and at J to 2 bases, leaving 2 bases not matched to a gene. CDR3 residues: CASSISGGAYNEQFF. For the CDR3, the DNA is TGCGCCAGCAGCATTAGCGGGGGGGCCTACAATGAGCAGTTCTTC.

The chain couples TRBV18 to TRBJ2-3; D is undetermined. The CDR3 loop spans 14 amino acids. V was trimmed by 0 bases and J by 3 bases, leaving 7 bases between them. Germline CDR1 is KGHSH and CDR2 is LQKENI. CDR3 loop: CASSPPASTDTQYF. CDR3 coding DNA: TGTGCCAGCTCACCACCGGCTAGTACAGATACGCAGTATTTT.

The rearrangement joins TRBV5-5 to TRBJ1-6; no firm D call. Per the germline V gene, CDR1 is SGHKS and CDR2 is YYEKEE (reference sequence). This CDR3 region has 14 residues. Trimming removed 4 bases from V and 5 bases from J, with 10 bases in between. The CDR3 spells CASSLARNNSPLHF. As DNA, the CDR3 is TGTGCCAGCAGCCTGGCGAGAAATAATTCACCCCTCCACTTT.

V gene TRBV7-2 combines with J gene TRBJ2-7; possibly TRBD2 for D (6 bases). This CDR3 has 13 residues. The V end was cut by 4 bases, the J end by 6 bases, with 13 bases between. Germline-derived CDR1 and CDR2 are SGHTA and FQGNSA. The CDR3 is CASSSWGTFEQYF. The CDR3 nucleotides read TGTGCCAGCAGCTCCTGGGGGACTTTCGAGCAGTACTTC.

The genes are TRBV28 and TRBJ2-2; 7 nucleotides match TRBD1. J lost 5 bases, V lost 6 bases, and 6 bases had no gene match. The CDR3 spans 14 residues. Germline-derived CDR1 and CDR2 are MDHEN and SYDVKM. CDR3 coding DNA: TGTGCCAGCAGCCCCACAGGGGATACCGGGGAGCTGTTTTTT. This encodes CASSPTGDTGELFF.

The J gene is TRBJ2-2, the V gene TRBV7-9; D not certain. V was cut by 6 bases and J by 3 bases, with 8 bases left in between. Per the germline V gene, CDR1 is SEHNR and CDR2 is FQNEAQ (reference sequence). The CDR3 totals 13 residues. The CDR3 region is CASRLPYTGELFF. The DNA of the CDR3 is TGTGCCAGCAGGTTACCCTACACCGGGGAGCTGTTTTTT.

The chain uses TRBV4-3 and TRBJ2-7; D perhaps matches TRBD1 (6 bases). Trimming pared 0 bases from V and 1 base from J, leaving 16 bases between. Germline CDR1 is LGHNA and CDR2 is YSLEER. The CDR3 has 17 amino acids. The CDR3: CASSQDFPDRTSYEQYF. In DNA, the CDR3 is TGCGCCAGCAGCCAAGATTTCCCGGACAGAACTTCCTACGAGCAGTACTTC.